This T cell receptor beta chain stems from a study of molecular identifiers for immune sequencing clone quantification. Study-wide background: Replicates involved a five-way split of RNA from approximately 20,000 or 100,000 naive CD8 cells, with sequencing of four.

This clonotype has a count of ten or more. Its specificity is not known. The CDR3 spans 19 residues. CDR1 is GTSNPN, CDR2 SVGIG, per germline (reference sequence). Trimming shortened V by 3 bases and J by 1 base, and 25 bases separated the two germline ends. TCRdb recomputed calls from the PCR reads with MiXCR, one row per CDR3 protein. Of over 600,000 distinct CDR3 sequences listed, 15% to 20% are singletons. The study's findings and limits: One cell's worth of spiked Jurkat TCR RNA was reportedly detectable among 850,000 to 1,000,000 naive cells. Shared barcodes on identical TCR molecules could underestimate the sizes of highly expanded clones.

Isolation of naive CD8 T cells was achieved by sorting on a CD8+CD4-CCR7+CD45RA+ phenotype. Sequenced input: naive CD8+ T cells from blood, with Jurkat cell RNA spiked in. Subset specified: FACS-sorted CD8+CD4-CCR7+CD45RA+ naive T cells. This TCR was recovered from a human donor in good health. Some libraries in this study had Jurkat cell RNA spiked in. The V and J genes are TRBV30 and TRBJ1-5, with a tentative D call TRBD1 (5 bases). CDR3 in amino acids: CAWRILSTRTRVSNQPQHF. CDR3 DNA sequence: TGTGCCTGGAGGATCCTAAGCACCCGGACAAGAGTAAGCAATCAGCCCCAGCATTTT.